Included here is one TCR beta chain sequence, with context. Antigen unknown. The sample belongs to a study of tumor-infiltrating lymphocytes in primary liver carcinoma. Study in general: Patients underwent resection of primary liver carcinoma. About 3.65 to 8 million productive TCRbeta reads were obtained from the samples, with similar numbers across tissue types.

The V end lost 4 bases, the J end lost 1 base, and 10 bases lay between the germline ends. The germline V gene encodes CDR1 SGHTS and CDR2 YDEGEE. The CDR3 runs 14 residues. The study extracted blood RNA from unsorted whole blood and also extracted germline DNA. No treatment had been given to the patients, who were chronically infected with HBV. Findings and limits, study-wide: In tumor-adjacent and tumor-blood pairs, overlap was lower than in tumor region pairs.

The input was 450 to 500 ng total RNA; TCR beta cDNA was made from it with a constant-region primer. ARM-PCR, slightly modified, supplied the TCR beta libraries through three nested multiplex PCR rounds. Two initial PCR rounds of approximately 10 cycles each paired TRBV1-TRBV30 forward primers with a C-beta reverse primer. TCRdb re-called the multiplex PCR reads through MiXCR, storing one row per CDR3 protein. The sample holds about 310,000 distinct CDR3 sequences, more than 55% seen once. The chain employs TRBV5-8 and TRBJ2-3; maybe TRBD2 (5 bases). This receptor was identified in a woman in her twenties or thirties with primary liver carcinoma and hepatitis B virus infection. Specimen: peripheral blood. CDR3 in amino acids: CASSPEEGTDTQYF. The CDR3 region has the DNA TGTGCCAGCAGCCCGGAGGAGGGCACAGATACGCAGTATTTT.